Following are 10 T cell receptor beta chains from one sample sequenced in a study of CXCR3-negative and CXCR3-positive naive CD8 T cells. The study, taken as a whole, reports: TRB CDR3s of CXCR3-positive naive cells were more hydrophobic than those of CXCR3-negative naive cells.

Researchers prepared the TRB cDNA libraries using 5' RACE with UMI labels. TCRdb re-analyzed the 5' RACE reads; it lists each CDR3 protein once, without DNA. The specimen's table records about 89,000 distinct CDR3 sequences. Their antigens remain unidentified. The sample comprised naive CXCR3+ CD8+ T cells from blood. The subset: CD45RO-CCR7+CD27+CD95- naive CD8+ T cells expressing CXCR3 (TNR3+). The receptors were gathered from a human donor in good health. Some clones in this sample may be carry-over from other donors' samples.

The CDR3 spells CASSSIPGLSYNEQFF. V is TRBV5-1 and J is TRBJ2-1; TCRdb proposes TRBD2, but this gene call is untestable without DNA. The length of the CDR3 is 16 residues. Germline V gene lookup returns CDR1 SGHRS and CDR2 YFSETQ.

This rearrangement joins TRBV10-1 to TRBJ1-3; TCRdb reports TRBD1, a call that lacks DNA to check it against. CDR3 length equals 17 residues. Germline V gene lookup returns CDR1 WNHNN and CDR2 SYGVQD (reference sequence). The CDR3 is CASSGTGDGWDENTIYF.

The chain links TRBV11-3 to TRBJ2-1. CDR3 size: 19 residues. Germline V gives CDR1 SGHNT, CDR2 YENEEA. CDR3 residues: CASSLGMFGVRIPYNEQFF. Based on the CDR3 plus reference TRBV11-3 and TRBJ2-1, the full variable domain is EAGVVQSPRYKIIEKKQPVAFWCNPISGHNTLYWYLQNLGQGPELLIRYENEEAVDDSQLPKDRFSAERLKGVDSTLKIQPAELGDSAVYLCASSLGMFGVRIPYNEQFFGPGTRLTVL.

The rearrangement joins TRBV29-1 to TRBJ2-1; TCRdb gives TRBD1 as the D gene, but with no DNA this cannot be confirmed. The CDR3 loop spans 15 amino acids. Per germline, CDR1 SQVTM and CDR2 ANQGSEA. CDR3 region: CSVEDWGANYNEQFF.

The chain is built from TRBV5-5 and TRBJ2-7; TCRdb gives TRBD1 as the D gene, but with no DNA this cannot be confirmed. The germline gives CDR1 SGHKS, CDR2 YYEKEE (reference sequence). CDR3 size: 14 residues. This chain's CDR3 is CASSFETGGYEQYF. The whole variable domain, remainder taken from reference TRBV5-5 and TRBJ2-7, is DAGVTQSPTHLIKTRGQQVTLRCSPISGHKSVSWYQQVLGQGPQFIFQYYEKEERGRGNFPDRFSARQFPNYSSELNVNALLLGDSALYLCASSFETGGYEQYFGPGTRLTVT.

The V gene is TRBV12-3 or TRBV12-4, the J gene TRBJ1-5; with no DNA, the TCRdb D assignment of TRBD1 cannot be verified. CDR3 length: 16 amino acids. The CDR3 reads CASSLTGGMWDQPQHF.

The chain combines TRBV7-7 with TRBJ2-3; TCRdb's D call, TRBD2, is unchecked because there is no DNA. The CDR3 totals 15 residues. Germline V gene lookup returns CDR1 SSHAT and CDR2 FNYEAQ (reference sequence). CDR3: CASSSTSGAADTQYF.

The chain is built from TRBV29-1 and TRBJ2-2; TCRdb picks TRBD2, but there is no DNA to check that call. Germline values: CDR1 SQVTM, CDR2 ANQGSEA. The CDR3 totals 15 residues. The CDR3 protein is CSVSSGRDFTGELFF.

The chain is built from TRBV1 and TRBJ1-1. TRBV1 is a recognized pseudogene. The CDR3 is made up of 16 amino acids. CDR3 in amino acids: CTSSTDFWEENTEAFF.

The V and J genes are TRBV12-3 or TRBV12-4 and TRBJ2-3; TCRdb's assignment of TRBD1 cannot be checked, as there is no DNA. The CDR3 is made up of 16 amino acids. This CDR3 reads CASSLGPGQGADTQYF.